The T cell receptor (beta chain) under discussion was sequenced for a study of cytomegalovirus exposure and HLA in healthy donors. With 60 Vbeta and 13 Jbeta primers, the PCR was carried out. Some clones are missing from TCRdb's copy, which holds only in-frame ones; the method was immunoSEQ multiplex PCR. This sample contains 200,000 to 250,000 clones. Per germline, CDR1 SGHRS and CDR2 YFSETQ. V dropped 2 bases and J dropped 0 bases, with 9 bases sitting between them. The CDR3 contains 14 residues. Specimen: PBMCs. The source is a woman aged 30 to 39 in good health and CMV-seropositive. The chain joins TRBV5-1 to TRBJ2-7, with D uncertain. CDR3 protein: CASSLTVSSYEQYF. For the CDR3, the DNA is TGCGCCAGCAGCTTAACGGTTAGCTCCTACGAGCAGTACTTC.